This note documents a single T cell receptor beta chain sequence. Participant-reported clinical history was the basis for cohort assignment. These data are taken from a study of blood T cell repertoires in COVID-19. Turning to the study itself: Donors in the United States, Italy and Spain gave samples during acute or convalescent COVID-19. Nucleic acid was either cDNA or gDNA, and it came from T cells, B-cell-depleted T cells, or PBMCs.

Libraries were prepared by immunoSEQ multiplex PCR; TCRdb keeps only in-frame clonotypes and omits some of them. The profile covers some 190,000 clones, with roughly 88% appearing a single time and roughly 5.9% taken by the ten largest. CDR3 length: 13 amino acids. Germline trimming cut 8 bases from V and 6 bases from J; bases unmatched to any gene: 10. CDR1 SGHNT and CDR2 YENEEA come from the germline V gene. This clonotype was obtained from a man in his forties or fifties with acute COVID-19. The sequencing input was PBMCs or T cells enriched from blood (not recorded which). V usage is TRBV11-3 and J usage is TRBJ2-7; TRBD2 matches at 7 bases. The CDR3 DNA reads TGTGCCAGCTCGACCTTCGGGGGGAGCGAGCAGTACTTC. Its protein is CASSTFGGSEQYF.